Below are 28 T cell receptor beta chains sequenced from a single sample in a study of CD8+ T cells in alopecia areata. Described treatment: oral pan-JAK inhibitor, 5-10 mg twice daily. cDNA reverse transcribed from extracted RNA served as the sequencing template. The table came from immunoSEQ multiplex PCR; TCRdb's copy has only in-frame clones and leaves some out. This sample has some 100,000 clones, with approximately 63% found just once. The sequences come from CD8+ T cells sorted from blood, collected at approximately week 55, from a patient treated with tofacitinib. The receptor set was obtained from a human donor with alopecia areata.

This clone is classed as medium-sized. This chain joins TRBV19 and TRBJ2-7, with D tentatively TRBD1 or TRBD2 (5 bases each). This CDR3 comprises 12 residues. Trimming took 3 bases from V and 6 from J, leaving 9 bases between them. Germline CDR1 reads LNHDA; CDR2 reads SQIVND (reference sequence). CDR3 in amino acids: CASSIARGEQYF. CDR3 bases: TGTGCCAGTAGTATCGCGAGGGGCGAGCAGTACTTC.

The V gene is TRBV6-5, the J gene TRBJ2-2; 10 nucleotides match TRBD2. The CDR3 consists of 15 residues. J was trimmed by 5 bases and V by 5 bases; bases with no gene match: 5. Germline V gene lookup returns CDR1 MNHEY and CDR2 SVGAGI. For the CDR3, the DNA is TGTGCCAGCAGTCCTAGCGGGGGAGGAACCGGGGAGCTGTTTTTT. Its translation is CASSPSGGGTGELFF.

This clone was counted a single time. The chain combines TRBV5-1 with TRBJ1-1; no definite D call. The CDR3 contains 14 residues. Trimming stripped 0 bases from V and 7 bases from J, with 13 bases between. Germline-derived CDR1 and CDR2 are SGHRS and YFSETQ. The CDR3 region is CASSLVLGLVEAFF. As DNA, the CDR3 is TGCGCCAGCAGCTTGGTGCTGGGTTTGGTTGAAGCTTTCTTT.

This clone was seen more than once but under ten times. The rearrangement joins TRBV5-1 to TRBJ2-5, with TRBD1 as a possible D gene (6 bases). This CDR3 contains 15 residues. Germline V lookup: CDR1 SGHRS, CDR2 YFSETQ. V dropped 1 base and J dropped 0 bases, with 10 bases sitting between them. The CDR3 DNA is TGCGCCAGCAGCTTGTCGCAGGGGAACCAAGAGACCCAGTACTTC. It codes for CASSLSQGNQETQYF.

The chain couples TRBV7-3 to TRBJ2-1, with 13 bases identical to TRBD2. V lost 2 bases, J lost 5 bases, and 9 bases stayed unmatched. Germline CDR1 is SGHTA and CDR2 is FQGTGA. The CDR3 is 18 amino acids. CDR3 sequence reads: CASSLGLAGAIPNNEQFF. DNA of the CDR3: TGTGCCAGCAGCTTAGGACTAGCGGGGGCCATACCTAACAATGAGCAGTTCTTC. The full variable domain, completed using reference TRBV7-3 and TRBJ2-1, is GAGVSQTPSNKVTEKGKYVELRCDPISGHTALYWYRQSLGQGPEFLIYFQGTGAADDSGLPNDRFFAVRPEGSVSTLKIQRTERGDSAVYLCASSLGLAGAIPNNEQFFGPGTRLTVL.

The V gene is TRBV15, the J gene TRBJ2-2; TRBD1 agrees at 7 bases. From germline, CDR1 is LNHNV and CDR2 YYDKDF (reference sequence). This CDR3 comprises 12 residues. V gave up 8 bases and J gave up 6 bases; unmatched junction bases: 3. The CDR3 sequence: CATAGGPGELFF. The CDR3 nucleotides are TGTGCCACCGCAGGGGGTCCCGGGGAGCTGTTTTTT.

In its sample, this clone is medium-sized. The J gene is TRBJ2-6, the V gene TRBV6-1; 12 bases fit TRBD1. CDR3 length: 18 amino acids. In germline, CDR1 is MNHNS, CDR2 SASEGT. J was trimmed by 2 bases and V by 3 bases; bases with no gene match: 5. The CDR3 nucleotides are TGTGCCAGCAGTGACCGGGACAGGGGGCTGACTGGGGCCAACGTCCTGACTTTC. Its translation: CASSDRDRGLTGANVLTF.

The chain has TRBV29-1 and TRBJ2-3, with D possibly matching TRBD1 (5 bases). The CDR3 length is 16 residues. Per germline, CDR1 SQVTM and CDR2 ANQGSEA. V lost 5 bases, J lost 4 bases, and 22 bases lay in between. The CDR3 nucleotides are TGCAGCGTTCCTGCTATCCTTAGGGGTGGGGCAGATACGCAGTATTTT. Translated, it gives CSVPAILRGGADTQYF.

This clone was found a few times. The CDR3 DNA reads TGCGCCAGCAGCCTGCTCGGCAATGAGCAGTTCTTC. Protein: CASSLLGNEQFF. V is TRBV5-1 and J is TRBJ2-1; D remains unclear. Between the trimmed V and J ends, which lost 4 bases and 6 bases, there was a span of 8 bases. CDR3 length equals 12 residues. Germline lookup yields CDR1 SGHRS and CDR2 YFSETQ.

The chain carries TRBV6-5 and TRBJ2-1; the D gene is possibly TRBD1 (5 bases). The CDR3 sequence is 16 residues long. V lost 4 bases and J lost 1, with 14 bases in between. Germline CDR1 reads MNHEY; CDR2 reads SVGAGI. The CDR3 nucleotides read TGTGCCAGCAGTTTACAGGAATCCTTTTCCTACAATGAGCAGTTCTTC. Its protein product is CASSLQESFSYNEQFF.

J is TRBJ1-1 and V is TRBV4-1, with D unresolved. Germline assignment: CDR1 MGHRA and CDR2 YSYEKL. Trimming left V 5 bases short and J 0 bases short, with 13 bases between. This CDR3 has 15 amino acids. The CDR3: CASSGSEHMNTEAFF. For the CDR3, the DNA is TGCGCCAGCAGCGGGTCCGAGCACATGAACACTGAAGCTTTCTTT.

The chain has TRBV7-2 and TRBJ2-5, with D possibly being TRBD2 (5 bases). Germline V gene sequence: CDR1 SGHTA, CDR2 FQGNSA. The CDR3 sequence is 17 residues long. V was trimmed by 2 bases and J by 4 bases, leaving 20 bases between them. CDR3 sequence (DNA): TGTGCCAGCAGCTTATCACCCGCGGGTTATAAGAGAGAGACCCAGTACTTC. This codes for CASSLSPAGYKRETQYF.

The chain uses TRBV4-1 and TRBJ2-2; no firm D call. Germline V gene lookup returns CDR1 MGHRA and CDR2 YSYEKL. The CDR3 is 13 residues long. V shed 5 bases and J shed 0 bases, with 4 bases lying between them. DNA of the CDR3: TGCGCCAGCAGCGGGGCGAACACCGGGGAGCTGTTTTTT. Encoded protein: CASSGANTGELFF.

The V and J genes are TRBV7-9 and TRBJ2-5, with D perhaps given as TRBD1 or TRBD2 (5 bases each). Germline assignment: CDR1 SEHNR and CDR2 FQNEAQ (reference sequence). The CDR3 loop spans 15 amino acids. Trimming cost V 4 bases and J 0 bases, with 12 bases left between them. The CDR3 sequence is CASSSRDAYQETQYF. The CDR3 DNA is TGTGCCAGCAGCTCCCGGGACGCCTACCAAGAGACCCAGTACTTC.

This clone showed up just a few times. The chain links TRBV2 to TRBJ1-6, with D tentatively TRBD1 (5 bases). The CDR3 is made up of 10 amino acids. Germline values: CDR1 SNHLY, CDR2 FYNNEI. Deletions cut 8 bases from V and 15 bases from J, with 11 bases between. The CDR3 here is CASGGTVLHF. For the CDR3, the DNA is TGTGCCAGCGGGGGGACGGTCCTCCACTTT.

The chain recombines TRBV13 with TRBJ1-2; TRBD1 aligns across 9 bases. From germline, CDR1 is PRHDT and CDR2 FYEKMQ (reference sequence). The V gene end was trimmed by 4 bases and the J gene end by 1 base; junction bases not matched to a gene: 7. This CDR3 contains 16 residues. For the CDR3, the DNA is TGTGCCAGCAGCTCATCCGGGACAGGGCTTAACTATGGCTACACCTTC. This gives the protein CASSSSGTGLNYGYTF.

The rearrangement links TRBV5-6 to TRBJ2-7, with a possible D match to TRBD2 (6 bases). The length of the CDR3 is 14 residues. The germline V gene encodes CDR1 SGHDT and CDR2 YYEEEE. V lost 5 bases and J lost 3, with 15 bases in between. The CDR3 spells CASSSGEKLYEQYF. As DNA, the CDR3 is TGTGCCAGCAGTTCGGGAGAGAAACTCTACGAGCAGTACTTC.

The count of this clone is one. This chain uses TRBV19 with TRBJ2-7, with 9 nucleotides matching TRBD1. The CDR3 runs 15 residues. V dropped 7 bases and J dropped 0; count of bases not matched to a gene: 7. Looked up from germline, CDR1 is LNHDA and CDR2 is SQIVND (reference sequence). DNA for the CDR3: TGTGCCAGTACCTTCGGACAGGGGAACTCCTACGAGCAGTACTTC. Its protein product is CASTFGQGNSYEQYF.

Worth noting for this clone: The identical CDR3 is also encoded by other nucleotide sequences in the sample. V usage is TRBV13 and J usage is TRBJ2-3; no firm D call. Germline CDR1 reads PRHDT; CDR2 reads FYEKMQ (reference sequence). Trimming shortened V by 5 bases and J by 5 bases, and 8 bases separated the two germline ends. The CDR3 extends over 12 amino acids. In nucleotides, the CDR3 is TGTGCCAGCAGCCCCGGAAGAGATACGCAGTATTTT. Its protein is CASSPGRDTQYF.

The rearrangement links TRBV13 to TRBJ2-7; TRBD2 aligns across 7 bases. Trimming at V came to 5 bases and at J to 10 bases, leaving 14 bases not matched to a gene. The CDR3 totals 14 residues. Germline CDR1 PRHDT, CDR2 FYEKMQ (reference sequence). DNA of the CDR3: TGTGCCAGCAGCCCGCCGGGACTAACGAAAGATCAGTACTTC. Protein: CASSPPGLTKDQYF. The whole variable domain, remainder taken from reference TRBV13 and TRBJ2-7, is AAGVIQSPRHLIKEKRETATLKCYPIPRHDTVYWYQQGPGQDPQFLISFYEKMQSDKGSIPDRFSAQQFSDYHSELNMSSLELGDSALYFCASSPPGLTKDQYFGPGTRLTVT.

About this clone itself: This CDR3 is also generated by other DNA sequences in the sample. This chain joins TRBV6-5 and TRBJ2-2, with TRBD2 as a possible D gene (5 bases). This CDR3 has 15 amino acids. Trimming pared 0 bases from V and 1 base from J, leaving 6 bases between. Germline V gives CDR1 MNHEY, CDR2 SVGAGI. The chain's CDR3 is CASSYSRGNTGELFF. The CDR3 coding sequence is TGTGCCAGCAGTTACTCCCGGGGGAACACCGGGGAGCTGTTTTTT.

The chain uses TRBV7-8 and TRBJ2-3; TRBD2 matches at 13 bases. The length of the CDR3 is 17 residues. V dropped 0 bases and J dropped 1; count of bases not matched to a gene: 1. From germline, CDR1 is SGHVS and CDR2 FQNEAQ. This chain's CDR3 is CASSLAGLAGGTDTQYF. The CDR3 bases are TGTGCCAGCAGCTTAGCTGGACTAGCGGGGGGCACAGATACGCAGTATTTT. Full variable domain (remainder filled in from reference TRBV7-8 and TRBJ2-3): GAGVSQSPRYKVAKRGQDVALRCDPISGHVSLFWYQQALGQGPEFLTYFQNEAQLDKSGLPSDRFFAERPEGSVSTLKIQRTQQEDSAVYLCASSLAGLAGGTDTQYFGPGTRLTVL.

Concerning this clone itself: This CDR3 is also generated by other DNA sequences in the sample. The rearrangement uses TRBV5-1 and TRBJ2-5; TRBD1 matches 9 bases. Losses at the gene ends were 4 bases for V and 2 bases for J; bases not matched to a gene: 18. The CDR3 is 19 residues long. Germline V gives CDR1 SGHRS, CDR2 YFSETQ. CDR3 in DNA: TGCGCCAGCAGCACCGACGACGGGACAGGGAGAAGCCTACAAGAGACCCAGTACTTC. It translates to CASSTDDGTGRSLQETQYF.

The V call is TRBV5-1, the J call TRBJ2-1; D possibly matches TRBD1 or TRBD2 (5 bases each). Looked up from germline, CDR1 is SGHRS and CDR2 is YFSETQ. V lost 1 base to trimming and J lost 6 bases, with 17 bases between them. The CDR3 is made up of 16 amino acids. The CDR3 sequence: CASSLLGTQGFNEQFF. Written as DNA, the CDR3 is TGCGCCAGCAGCTTGCTCGGGACGCAAGGATTCAATGAGCAGTTCTTC.

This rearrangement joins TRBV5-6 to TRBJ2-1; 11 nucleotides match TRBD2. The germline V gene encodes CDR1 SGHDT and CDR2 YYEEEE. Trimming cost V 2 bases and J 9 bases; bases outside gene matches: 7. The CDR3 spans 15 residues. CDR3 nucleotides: TGTGCCAGCAGCTTCCTAGCGGGGGGCAGTGGTGAGCAGTTCTTC. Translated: CASSFLAGGSGEQFF.

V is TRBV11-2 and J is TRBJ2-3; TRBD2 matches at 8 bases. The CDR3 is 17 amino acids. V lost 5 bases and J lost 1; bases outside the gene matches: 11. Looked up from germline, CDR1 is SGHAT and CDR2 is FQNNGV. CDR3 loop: CASSPWGISGGTDTQYF. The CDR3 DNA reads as TGTGCCAGCAGCCCCTGGGGGATTAGCGGGGGCACAGATACGCAGTATTTT.

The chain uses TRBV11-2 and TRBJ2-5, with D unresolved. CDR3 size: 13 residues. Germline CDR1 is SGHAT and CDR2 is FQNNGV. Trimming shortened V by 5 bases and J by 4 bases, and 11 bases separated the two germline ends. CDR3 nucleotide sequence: TGTGCCAGCAGCCCCCTCGTGGGAGAGACCCAGTACTTC. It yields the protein CASSPLVGETQYF.

The CDR3 loop is CSVVVGRTAKNIQYF. The CDR3 DNA reads as TGCAGCGTTGTAGTAGGGCGGACAGCCAAAAACATTCAGTACTTC. The genes are TRBV29-1 and TRBJ2-4; unclear D gene. V was cut by 4 bases and J by 0 bases, with 13 bases left in between. Germline V CDR1 and CDR2: SQVTM, ANQGSEA. The CDR3 covers 15 residues.